Given below is one T cell receptor beta chain in context. What antigen it recognizes has not been identified. The record originates from a study of CXCR3-negative and CXCR3-positive naive CD8 T cells (dated by TCRdb to about 2019). Background on the whole study: In total, about 135 million TRB reads were obtained, corresponding to roughly 1.5 +/- 0.3 million reads per library. Data from about ten donors, pooled across two independent experiments, went into the diversity and physicochemical repertoire analyses. TRBV-TRBJ cluster analysis included naive subsets from about five donors and memory cells from 3 donors.

General study outcomes and caveats: CXCR3 expression partially decreased after cryopreservation, so most assays used freshly isolated PBMCs. TRB CDR3s from CXCR3-positive naive cells showed higher hydrophobicity (lower Kidera factor 4), lower energy, and higher strength and volume indices than CXCR3-negative naive cells. Naive CXCR3-negative and CXCR3-positive cells from the same donor showed similar TRBV-TRBJ usage, whereas memory cells showed distinct patterns. Comparably high repertoire diversity was found in both naive subsets, whereas much lower repertoire diversity was found in memory CD8+ T cells. Surface CD5, linked to self-reactivity in mice, was comparable between naive subsets; TCR interaction strength was therefore also inferred from TRB CDR3 physicochemical properties.

For every CD8+ T cell subset, under 350,000 cells were flow-sorted straight into RLT lysis buffer, and each subset was sorted in triplicate. Naive CD8+ T cells were defined stringently as CD45RO-CCR7+CD27+CD95- to exclude memory contaminants. Using standard density gradient centrifugation, peripheral blood mononuclear cells were isolated from buffy coats. Naive CXCR3-negative and CXCR3-positive CD8+ T cells were flow-sorted on a FACSAria III. Total RNA was extracted from sorted cells with an RNeasy Mini Kit. Sequencing took place on a NextSeq 550. The Human TCR Profiling Kit (MiLaboratory) was used to make UMI-labeled 5' RACE TRB cDNA libraries. cDNA synthesis used the entire amount of extracted RNA, and PCR amplification then used the entire amount of cDNA produced. Libraries were prepared in parallel with an identical number of PCR cycles. The paper's data handling went like this. With a minimum of two reads required per UMI, MIGEC and MiXCR pulled out about 50,000 +/- 10,000 unique UMI-labeled TRB cDNA molecules from each library. On average, around 40,000 +/- 10,000 functional in-frame TRB CDR3 nucleotide clonotypes lacking stop codons were found per library. Diversity metrics, including normalized Shannon-Wiener and Chao1, were computed in VDJtools after downsampling to 5000 UMI-labeled TRB molecules per sample. For the central five CDR3 residues, VDJtools calculated physicochemical properties weighted by clonotype size, namely interaction energy, strength, volume and Kidera factor 4. TCRdb reprocessed the reads, so every CDR3 protein sequence counts as one entry and DNA is not shown. The V and J calls here are based on TCRdb, not the publication. The table held for this sample gives 100,000 or so distinct CDR3 sequences. The ten largest clones add up to approximately 1.5% of the sample.

CDR3 length: 15 amino acids, cysteine to phenylalanine. DNA is not recorded here. The source of this sequence is a human donor in good health. Some clones in this sample may be carry-over from other donors' samples. The specimen sequenced was naive CXCR3- CD8+ T cells from blood. Sample cell subset or site, as interpreted from the label and publication: CD45RO-CCR7+CD27+CD95- naive CD8+ T cells lacking CXCR3 (TNR3-). The chain was built from TRBV21-1 and TRBJ2-2. TRBV21-1 is flagged as a pseudogene. The CDR3 reads as follows: CASNKGLGNTGELFF.